A selection of T cell receptor beta chains follows, all from one sample in a study of CD8 T cells in Susac syndrome. Each CDR3 protein gets one entry after TCRdb re-called the immunoSEQ multiplex PCR reads with MiXCR. The sample lists around 85,000 distinct CDR3 sequences, roughly 94% occurring once. Source material: CD8+ T cells from PBMCs. These receptors were taken from a human donor with Susac syndrome. Both conserved end residues are part of each CDR3. A D gene is named only where the DNA matches it firmly. Not all rows give a size; the values are once, few, many and, for expanded clones, a class.

clone_size: NA
d_call: TRBD2
v_call: TRBV29-1
j_call: TRBJ2-3
cdr3_aa: CSVEGRRLAGVTQYF
cdr3_nt: TGCAGCGTTGAAGGGAGGCGACTAGCGGGAGTCACGCAGTATTTT

clone_size: NA
d_call: NA
v_call: TRBV9
j_call: TRBJ2-1
cdr3_aa: CASSVVGTSVNEQFF
cdr3_nt: TGTGCCAGCAGCGTAGTTGGGACAAGCGTAAATGAGCAGTTCTTC

clone_size: NA
d_call: TRBD2
v_call: TRBV20-1
j_call: TRBJ2-2
cdr3_aa: CSARGGPSGANTGELFF
cdr3_nt: TGCAGTGCTAGAGGCGGGCCTAGCGGGGCGAACACCGGGGAGCTGTTTTTT

clone_size: NA
d_call: TRBD1
v_call: TRBV6-5
j_call: TRBJ2-5
cdr3_aa: CASSYGTGLQETQYF
cdr3_nt: TGTGCCAGCAGTTATGGGACAGGACTTCAAGAGACCCAGTACTTC

clone_size: NA
d_call: NA
v_call: TRBV29-1
j_call: TRBJ2-7
cdr3_aa: CSVAGPYEQYF
cdr3_nt: TGCAGCGTTGCCGGACCCTACGAGCAGTACTTC

clone_size: NA
d_call: NA
v_call: TRBV20-1
j_call: TRBJ2-3
cdr3_aa: CSARGDQPVDTQYF
cdr3_nt: TGCAGTGCTAGAGGGGACCAGCCGGTAGATACGCAGTATTTT

clone_size: NA
d_call: NA
v_call: TRBV20-1
j_call: TRBJ2-5
cdr3_aa: CSAPPGLAREETQYF
cdr3_nt: TGCAGTGCTCCGCCTGGGCTAGCGAGGGAGGAGACCCAGTACTTC

clone_size: NA
d_call: NA
v_call: TRBV20-1
j_call: TRBJ1-2
cdr3_aa: CSARAPNRVGYTF
cdr3_nt: TGCAGTGCTAGAGCCCCCAACAGGGTTGGCTACACCTTC

clone_size: NA
d_call: NA
v_call: TRBV10-3
j_call: TRBJ2-2
cdr3_aa: CAISGESGELFF
cdr3_nt: TGTGCCATCTCCGGGGAATCCGGGGAGCTGTTTTTT

clone_size: NA
d_call: NA
v_call: TRBV27
j_call: TRBJ1-2
cdr3_aa: CASSFIGNNYGYTF
cdr3_nt: TGTGCCAGCAGTTTCATCGGGAATAACTATGGCTACACCTTC

clone_size: NA
d_call: NA
v_call: TRBV6-5
j_call: TRBJ2-6
cdr3_aa: CASTSGGPGANVLTF
cdr3_nt: TGTGCCAGCACCTCGGGGGGCCCTGGGGCCAACGTCCTGACTTTC

clone_size: NA
d_call: TRBD1
v_call: TRBV11-2
j_call: TRBJ1-2
cdr3_aa: CASRLQGALGYTF
cdr3_nt: TGTGCCAGCAGATTACAGGGGGCGCTTGGCTACACCTTC

clone_size: NA
d_call: NA
v_call: TRBV6-5
j_call: TRBJ2-5
cdr3_aa: CASQGGRGYGETQYF
cdr3_nt: TGTGCCAGCCAGGGGGGCAGGGGGTATGGAGAGACCCAGTACTTC

clone_size: NA
d_call: TRBD2
v_call: TRBV4-2
j_call: TRBJ2-1
cdr3_aa: CASSQDSTSGSPYNEQFF
cdr3_nt: TGTGCCAGCAGCCAAGATTCAACTAGCGGGAGTCCCTACAATGAGCAGTTCTTC

clone_size: NA
d_call: NA
v_call: TRBV11-2
j_call: TRBJ2-2
cdr3_aa: CASSFFRGNTGELFF
cdr3_nt: TGTGCCAGCAGCTTTTTCAGGGGAAACACCGGGGAGCTGTTTTTT

clone_size: few
d_call: NA
v_call: TRBV6-5
j_call: TRBJ2-1
cdr3_aa: CASSYSDNEQFF
cdr3_nt: TGTGCCAGCAGTTACTCGGACAATGAGCAGTTCTTC

clone_size: NA
d_call: TRBD1
v_call: TRBV12-3/TRBV12-4
j_call: TRBJ1-1
cdr3_aa: CASSPSTGMNTEAFF
cdr3_nt: TGTGCCAGCAGTCCCTCGACAGGGATGAACACTGAAGCTTTCTTT

clone_size: once
d_call: NA
v_call: TRBV2
j_call: TRBJ2-5
cdr3_aa: CASSDGGEETQYF
cdr3_nt: TGTGCCAGCAGTGACGGGGGAGAAGAGACCCAGTACTTC

clone_size: NA
d_call: TRBD2
v_call: TRBV6-6
j_call: TRBJ2-1
cdr3_aa: CASSYPGGINEQFF
cdr3_nt: TGTGCCAGCAGTTATCCGGGAGGCATCAATGAGCAGTTCTTC

clone_size: once
d_call: TRBD1
v_call: TRBV7-9
j_call: TRBJ2-7
cdr3_aa: CASSSTGTGEHEQYF
cdr3_nt: TGTGCCAGCAGCTCCACCGGGACAGGGGAACACGAGCAGTACTTC

clone_size: NA
d_call: TRBD2
v_call: TRBV7-3
j_call: TRBJ2-1
cdr3_aa: CASSPAGGAGLYNEQFF
cdr3_nt: TGTGCCAGCAGCCCCGCCGGGGGGGCGGGACTTTACAATGAGCAGTTCTTC

clone_size: NA
d_call: NA
v_call: TRBV12-3/TRBV12-4
j_call: TRBJ2-5
cdr3_aa: CASSLADPGPQYF
cdr3_nt: TGTGCCAGCAGTTTAGCGGACCCAGGCCCCCAGTACTTC

clone_size: NA
d_call: TRBD2
v_call: TRBV15
j_call: TRBJ2-5
cdr3_aa: CATRGTSGKETQYF
cdr3_nt: TGTGCCACCAGGGGGACTAGCGGGAAAGAGACCCAGTACTTC

clone_size: once
d_call: TRBD2
v_call: TRBV7-8
j_call: TRBJ2-5
cdr3_aa: CASREALAGGPWGETQYF
cdr3_nt: TGTGCCAGCAGGGAAGCCCTAGCGGGAGGTCCCTGGGGGGAGACCCAGTACTTC

clone_size: NA
d_call: TRBD2
v_call: TRBV29-1
j_call: TRBJ2-3
cdr3_aa: CSVVLAGGGDTQYF
cdr3_nt: TGCAGCGTTGTACTAGCGGGAGGTGGAGATACGCAGTATTTT

clone_size: NA
d_call: NA
v_call: TRBV11-2
j_call: TRBJ2-1
cdr3_aa: CASTSDWSSYNEQFF
cdr3_nt: TGTGCCAGCACCAGCGACTGGAGCTCCTACAATGAGCAGTTCTTC

clone_size: NA
d_call: NA
v_call: TRBV7-9
j_call: TRBJ2-5
cdr3_aa: CASSLGFETQYF
cdr3_nt: TGTGCCAGCAGCTTAGGTTTCGAGACCCAGTACTTC

clone_size: NA
d_call: TRBD2
v_call: TRBV19
j_call: TRBJ2-1
cdr3_aa: CASSMGGSLYNEQFF
cdr3_nt: TGTGCCAGTAGTATGGGCGGGAGTTTATACAATGAGCAGTTCTTC

clone_size: NA
d_call: NA
v_call: TRBV13
j_call: TRBJ1-5
cdr3_aa: CASSLSGSQPQHF
cdr3_nt: TGTGCCAGCAGCTTATCCGGTTCCCAGCCCCAGCATTTT

clone_size: once
d_call: NA
v_call: TRBV29-1
j_call: TRBJ2-3
cdr3_aa: CSVLRDSTDTQYF
cdr3_nt: TGCAGCGTTCTCCGGGACTCCACAGATACGCAGTATTTT

clone_size: NA
d_call: TRBD2
v_call: TRBV28
j_call: TRBJ2-7
cdr3_aa: CASSSPGSRGSEQYF
cdr3_nt: TGTGCCAGCAGTTCCCCGGGGTCGCGGGGGAGCGAGCAGTACTTC

clone_size: NA
d_call: NA
v_call: TRBV21-1
j_call: TRBJ2-3
cdr3_aa: CASSKLGAGVMLADTQYF
cdr3_nt: TGTGCCAGCAGCAAATTGGGAGCGGGAGTCATGCTCGCAGATACGCAGTATTTT

clone_size: NA
d_call: NA
v_call: TRBV21-1
j_call: TRBJ2-2
cdr3_aa: CASSKVRAGETGELFF
cdr3_nt: TGTGCCAGCAGCAAAGTTAGGGCGGGAGAGACCGGGGAGCTGTTTTTT

clone_size: NA
d_call: TRBD1
v_call: TRBV2
j_call: TRBJ2-5
cdr3_aa: CASSAPGQGAVETQYF
cdr3_nt: TGTGCCAGCAGTGCTCCGGGACAGGGGGCTGTAGAGACCCAGTACTTC

clone_size: NA
d_call: NA
v_call: TRBV6-2/TRBV6-3
j_call: TRBJ2-1
cdr3_aa: CASSSILAIEGEQFF
cdr3_nt: TGTGCCAGCAGTTCCATACTAGCAATTGAGGGGGAGCAGTTCTTC

clone_size: NA
d_call: TRBD2
v_call: TRBV3-1
j_call: TRBJ2-3
cdr3_aa: CASSVGTSGRTDTQYF
cdr3_nt: TGTGCCAGCAGCGTCGGGACTAGCGGGAGGACAGATACGCAGTATTTT

clone_size: NA
d_call: TRBD2
v_call: TRBV4-3
j_call: TRBJ2-7
cdr3_aa: CASSQERTSVYEQYF
cdr3_nt: TGCGCCAGCAGCCAAGAAAGGACTAGCGTCTACGAGCAGTACTTC

clone_size: NA
d_call: NA
v_call: TRBV9
j_call: TRBJ1-2
cdr3_aa: CASSVDRGTNYGYTF
cdr3_nt: TGTGCCAGCAGCGTTGACCGGGGAACTAACTATGGCTACACCTTC

clone_size: NA
d_call: NA
v_call: TRBV7-9
j_call: TRBJ2-7
cdr3_aa: CASSLGADTYEQYF
cdr3_nt: TGTGCCAGCAGCTTAGGGGCGGATACCTACGAGCAGTACTTC

clone_size: NA
d_call: NA
v_call: TRBV20-1
j_call: TRBJ2-1
cdr3_aa: CSARAETVGEFF
cdr3_nt: TGCAGTGCTAGGGCGGAGACAGTGGGTGAGTTCTTC

clone_size: NA
d_call: NA
v_call: TRBV4-3
j_call: TRBJ1-5
cdr3_aa: CASSQDAGSNQPQHF
cdr3_nt: TGCGCCAGCAGCCAAGACGCGGGTAGCAATCAGCCCCAGCATTTT

clone_size: NA
d_call: NA
v_call: TRBV7-9
j_call: TRBJ2-7
cdr3_aa: CASSPRTTYEQYF
cdr3_nt: TGTGCCAGCAGCCCCCGGACAACCTACGAGCAGTACTTC

clone_size: NA
d_call: TRBD2
v_call: TRBV7-6
j_call: TRBJ2-1
cdr3_aa: CASSSVAAGGPLNEQFF
cdr3_nt: TGTGCCAGCAGCTCAGTCGCAGCGGGAGGGCCCCTCAATGAGCAGTTCTTC

clone_size: NA
d_call: NA
v_call: TRBV4-1
j_call: TRBJ2-2
cdr3_aa: CASSQDDNRELFF
cdr3_nt: TGCGCCAGCAGCCAAGATGACAACCGGGAGCTGTTTTTT

clone_size: NA
d_call: NA
v_call: TRBV5-6
j_call: TRBJ2-5
cdr3_aa: CASSLPIQGEAQYF
cdr3_nt: TGTGCCAGCAGCTTGCCAATACAGGGCGAGGCCCAGTACTTC

clone_size: NA
d_call: NA
v_call: TRBV29-1
j_call: TRBJ2-1
cdr3_aa: CSVEKGNEQFF
cdr3_nt: TGCAGCGTTGAAAAAGGCAATGAGCAGTTCTTC

clone_size: NA
d_call: NA
v_call: TRBV11-2
j_call: TRBJ2-3
cdr3_aa: CASSHTGSTSTDTQYF
cdr3_nt: TGTGCCAGCAGCCATACAGGTTCAACTAGCACAGATACGCAGTATTTT

clone_size: NA
d_call: TRBD2
v_call: TRBV9
j_call: TRBJ2-3
cdr3_aa: CASSVGREVDTQYF
cdr3_nt: TGTGCCAGCAGCGTGGGGCGGGAGGTAGATACGCAGTATTTT

clone_size: NA
d_call: TRBD2
v_call: TRBV7-9
j_call: TRBJ2-3
cdr3_aa: CASSLAGLAGVDTQYF
cdr3_nt: TGTGCCAGCAGCTTAGCGGGACTAGCGGGAGTCGATACGCAGTATTTT

clone_size: NA
d_call: NA
v_call: TRBV20-1
j_call: TRBJ1-1
cdr3_aa: CSARVGREAFF
cdr3_nt: TGCAGTGCTAGAGTGGGCAGGGAGGCTTTCTTT

clone_size: NA
d_call: TRBD1
v_call: TRBV9
j_call: TRBJ2-5
cdr3_aa: CASSAWDSQETQYF
cdr3_nt: TGTGCCAGCAGCGCCTGGGACAGTCAAGAGACCCAGTACTTC

clone_size: NA
d_call: TRBD2
v_call: TRBV6-5
j_call: TRBJ2-1
cdr3_aa: CASTGSGSPEQFF
cdr3_nt: TGTGCCAGCACGGGTAGCGGGAGCCCTGAGCAGTTCTTC

clone_size: NA
d_call: TRBD2
v_call: TRBV6-5
j_call: TRBJ2-1
cdr3_aa: CASMTSGYNEQFF
cdr3_nt: TGTGCCAGCATGACTAGCGGTTACAATGAGCAGTTCTTC

clone_size: NA
d_call: NA
v_call: TRBV7-9
j_call: TRBJ2-5
cdr3_aa: CASSLDTEQETQYF
cdr3_nt: TGTGCCAGCAGCTTAGACACCGAACAAGAGACCCAGTACTTC

clone_size: NA
d_call: TRBD1
v_call: TRBV30
j_call: TRBJ1-2
cdr3_aa: CAWSEIRQGKFGYTF
cdr3_nt: TGTGCCTGGAGTGAGATCCGACAGGGGAAATTTGGCTACACCTTC

clone_size: NA
d_call: NA
v_call: TRBV2
j_call: TRBJ1-1
cdr3_aa: CASLMGGEAFF
cdr3_nt: TGTGCCAGCCTTATGGGAGGTGAAGCTTTCTTT

clone_size: NA
d_call: NA
v_call: TRBV30
j_call: TRBJ2-7
cdr3_aa: CAWSTDGGYEQYF
cdr3_nt: TGTGCCTGGAGCACAGACGGAGGCTACGAGCAGTACTTC

clone_size: NA
d_call: NA
v_call: TRBV29-1
j_call: TRBJ2-7
cdr3_aa: CSVEGRGGEQYF
cdr3_nt: TGCAGCGTTGAGGGCAGGGGGGGGGAGCAGTACTTC

clone_size: NA
d_call: NA
v_call: TRBV15
j_call: TRBJ2-3
cdr3_aa: CAAGASTDTQYF
cdr3_nt: TGTGCCGCAGGGGCTAGCACAGATACGCAGTATTTT